A single T cell receptor beta chain is shown here with its context. What it recognizes is unknown. The data originate from a study of T cell repertoires in cytomegalovirus infection. Study-wide background: Use of recently identified HLA-C-restricted and well-studied HLA-B-restricted CMV epitopes was part of the study. CMV infection and matching HLA type were both indicated by public TCR beta signatures.

TCRdb independently ran MiXCR on the reads; one entry per CDR3 protein. The sample holds about 89,000 distinct CDR3 sequences, about 29% seen once. The CDR3 consists of 16 residues. V shed 4 bases and J 1 base; nucleotides not matched to a gene: 8. Germline assignment: CDR1 SEHNR and CDR2 FQNEAQ (reference sequence). V and J are TRBV7-9 and TRBJ2-7, with 9 bases fitting TRBD2. The sequences come from CD8+ T cells from cultured PBMCs, collected from culture after CMV antigen stimulation. The TCR was taken from a human donor in good health (CMV status not recorded). Some clones in this sample may be carry-over from other donors' samples. The CDR3: CASSSLSSGDSYEQYF. CDR3 sequence (DNA): TGTGCCAGCAGCTCCCTCTCTAGCGGGGATTCCTACGAGCAGTACTTC.